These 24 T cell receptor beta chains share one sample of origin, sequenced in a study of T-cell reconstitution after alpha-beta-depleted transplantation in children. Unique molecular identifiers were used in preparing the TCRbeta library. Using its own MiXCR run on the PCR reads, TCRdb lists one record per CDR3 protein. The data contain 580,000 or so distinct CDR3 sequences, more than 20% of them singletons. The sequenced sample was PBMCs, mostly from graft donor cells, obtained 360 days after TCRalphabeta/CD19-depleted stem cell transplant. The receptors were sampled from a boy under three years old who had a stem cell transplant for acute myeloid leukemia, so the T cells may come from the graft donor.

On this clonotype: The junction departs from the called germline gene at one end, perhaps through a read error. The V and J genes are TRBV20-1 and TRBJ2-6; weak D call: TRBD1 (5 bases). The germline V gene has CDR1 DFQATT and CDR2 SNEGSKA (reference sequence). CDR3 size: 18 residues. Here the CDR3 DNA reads TGCAGTGCGAGAGGTCTCAGGGCTGAGAGCTCTGGGGCCAACGTCCTGACTTTC. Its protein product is CSARGLRAESSGANVLTF.

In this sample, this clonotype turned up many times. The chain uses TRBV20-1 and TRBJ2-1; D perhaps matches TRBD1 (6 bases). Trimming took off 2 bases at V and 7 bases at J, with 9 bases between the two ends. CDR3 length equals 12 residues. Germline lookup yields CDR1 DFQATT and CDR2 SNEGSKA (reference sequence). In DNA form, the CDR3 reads TGCAGTGCTAGAAGACAGGAAAATGAGCAGTTCTTC. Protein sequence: CSARRQENEQFF.

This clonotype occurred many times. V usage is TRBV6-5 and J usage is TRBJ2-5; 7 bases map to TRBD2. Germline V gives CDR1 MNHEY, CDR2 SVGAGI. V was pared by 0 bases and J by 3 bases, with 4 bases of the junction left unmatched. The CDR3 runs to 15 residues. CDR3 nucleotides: TGTGCCAGCAGTTACTCGAAGCGGGGCGAAGAGACCCAGTACTTC. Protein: CASSYSKRGEETQYF.

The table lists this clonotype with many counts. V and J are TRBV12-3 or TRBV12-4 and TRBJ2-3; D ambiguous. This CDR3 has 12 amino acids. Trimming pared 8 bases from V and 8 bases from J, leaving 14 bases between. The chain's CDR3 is CASRLTWSTQYF. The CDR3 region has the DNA TGTGCCAGCCGATTGACGTGGTCTACGCAGTATTTT.

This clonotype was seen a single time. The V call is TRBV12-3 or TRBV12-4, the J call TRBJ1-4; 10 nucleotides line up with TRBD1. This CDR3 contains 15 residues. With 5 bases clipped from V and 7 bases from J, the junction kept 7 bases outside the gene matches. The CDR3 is CASSRAGQGTEKLFF. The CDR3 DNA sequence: TGTGCCAGCAGTCGAGCGGGACAGGGGACTGAAAAACTGTTTTTT.

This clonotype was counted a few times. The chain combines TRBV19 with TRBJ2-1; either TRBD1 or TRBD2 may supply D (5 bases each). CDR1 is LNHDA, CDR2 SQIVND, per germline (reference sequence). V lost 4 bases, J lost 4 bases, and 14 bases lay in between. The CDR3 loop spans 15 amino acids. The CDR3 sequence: CASSSWDGPYNEQFF. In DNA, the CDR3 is TGTGCCAGTAGTAGTTGGGACGGACCATACAATGAGCAGTTCTTC. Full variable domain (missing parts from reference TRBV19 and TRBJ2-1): DGGITQSPKYLFRKEGQNVTLSCEQNLNHDAMYWYRQDPGQGLRLIYYSQIVNDFQKGDIAEGYSVSREKKESFPLTVTSAQKNPTAFYLCASSSWDGPYNEQFFGPGTRLTVL.

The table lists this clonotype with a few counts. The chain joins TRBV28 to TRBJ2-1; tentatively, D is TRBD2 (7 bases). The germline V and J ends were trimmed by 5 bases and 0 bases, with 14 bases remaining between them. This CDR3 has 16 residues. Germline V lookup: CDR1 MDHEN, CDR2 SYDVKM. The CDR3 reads CASSGGAGVSYNEQFF. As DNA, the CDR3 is TGTGCCAGCAGTGGGGGGGCGGGGGTCTCCTACAATGAGCAGTTCTTC.

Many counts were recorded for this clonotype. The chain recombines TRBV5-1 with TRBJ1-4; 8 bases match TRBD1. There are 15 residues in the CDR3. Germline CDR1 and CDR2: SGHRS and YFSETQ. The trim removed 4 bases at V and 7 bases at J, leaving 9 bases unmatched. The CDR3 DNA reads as TGCGCCAGCAGCAGCGAGGACAGGGATGTTGAAAAACTGTTTTTT. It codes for CASSSEDRDVEKLFF.

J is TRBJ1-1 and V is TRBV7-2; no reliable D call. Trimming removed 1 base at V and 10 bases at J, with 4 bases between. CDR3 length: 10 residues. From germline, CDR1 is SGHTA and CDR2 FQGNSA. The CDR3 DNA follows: TGTGCCAGCAGCTTAGAGGGAGCTTTCTTT. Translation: CASSLEGAFF. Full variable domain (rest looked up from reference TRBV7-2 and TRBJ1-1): GAGVSQSPSNKVTEKGKDVELRCDPISGHTALYWYRQSLGQGLEFLIYFQGNSAPDKSGLPSDRFSAERTGGSVSTLTIQRTQQEDSAVYLCASSLEGAFFGQGTRLTVV.

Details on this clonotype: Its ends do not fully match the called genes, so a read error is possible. CDR3 sequence (DNA): TGTGCCAGCAGTTTAAGAGGAAACGCCATATATTTT. Its translation is CASSLRGNAIYF. The chain uses TRBV12-3 or TRBV12-4 and TRBJ1-3, with D unclear. The CDR3 runs to 12 residues.

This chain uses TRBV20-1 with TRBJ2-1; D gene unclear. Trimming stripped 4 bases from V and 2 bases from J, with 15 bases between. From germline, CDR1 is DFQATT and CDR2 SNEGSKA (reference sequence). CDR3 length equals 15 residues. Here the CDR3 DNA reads TGCAGTGCTAAGAATGTCATTAGAACCTACAATGAGCAGTTCTTC. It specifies CSAKNVIRTYNEQFF.

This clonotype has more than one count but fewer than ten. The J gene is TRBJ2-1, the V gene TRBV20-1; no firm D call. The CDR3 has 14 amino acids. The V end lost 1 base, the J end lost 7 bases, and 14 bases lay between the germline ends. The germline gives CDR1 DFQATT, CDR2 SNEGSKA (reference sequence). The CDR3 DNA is TGCAGTGCTAGAGGTGGGCAGGCATGGAATGAGCAGTTCTTC. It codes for CSARGGQAWNEQFF.

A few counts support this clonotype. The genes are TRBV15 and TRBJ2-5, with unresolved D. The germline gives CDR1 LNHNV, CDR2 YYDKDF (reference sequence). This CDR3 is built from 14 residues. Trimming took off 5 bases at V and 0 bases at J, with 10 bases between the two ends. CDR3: CATSYDSYQETQYF. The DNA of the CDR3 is TGTGCCACCAGCTATGACTCGTACCAAGAGACCCAGTACTTC.

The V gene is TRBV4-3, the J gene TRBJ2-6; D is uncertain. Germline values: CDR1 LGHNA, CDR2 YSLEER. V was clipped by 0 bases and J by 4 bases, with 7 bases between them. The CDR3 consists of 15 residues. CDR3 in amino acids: CASSQDWLGANVLTF. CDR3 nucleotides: TGCGCCAGCAGCCAAGATTGGCTCGGGGCCAACGTCCTGACTTTC.

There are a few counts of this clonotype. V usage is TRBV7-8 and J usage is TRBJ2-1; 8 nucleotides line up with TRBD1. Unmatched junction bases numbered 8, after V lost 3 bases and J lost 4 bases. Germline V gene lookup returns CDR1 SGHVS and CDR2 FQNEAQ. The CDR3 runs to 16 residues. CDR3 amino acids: CASSFRRTGPYNEQFF. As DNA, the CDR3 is TGTGCCAGCAGCTTTAGAAGGACAGGGCCATACAATGAGCAGTTCTTC.

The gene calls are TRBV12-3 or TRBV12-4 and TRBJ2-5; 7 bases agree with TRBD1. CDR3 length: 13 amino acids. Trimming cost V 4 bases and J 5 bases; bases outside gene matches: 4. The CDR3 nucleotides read TGTGCCAGCAGTTCGGGGACAGTGGAGACCCAGTACTTC. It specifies CASSSGTVETQYF.

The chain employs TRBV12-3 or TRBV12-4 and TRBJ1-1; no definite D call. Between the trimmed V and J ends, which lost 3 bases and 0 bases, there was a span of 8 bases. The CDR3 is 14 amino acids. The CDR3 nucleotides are TGTGCCAGCAGTTTGAGGCCGCTGAACACTGAAGCTTTCTTT. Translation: CASSLRPLNTEAFF.

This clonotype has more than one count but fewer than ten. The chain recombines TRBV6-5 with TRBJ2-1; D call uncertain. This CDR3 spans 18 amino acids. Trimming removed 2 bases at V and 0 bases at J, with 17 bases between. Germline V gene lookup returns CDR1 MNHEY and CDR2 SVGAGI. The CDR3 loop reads CASSYPFVRFSSYNEQFF. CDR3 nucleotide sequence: TGTGCCAGCAGTTACCCGTTTGTTCGCTTCAGCTCCTACAATGAGCAGTTCTTC.

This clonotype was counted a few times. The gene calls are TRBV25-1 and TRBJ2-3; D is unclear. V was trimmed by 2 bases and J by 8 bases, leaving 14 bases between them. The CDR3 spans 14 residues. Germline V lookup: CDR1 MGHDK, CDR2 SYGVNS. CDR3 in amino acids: CASSEPSYFGTQYF. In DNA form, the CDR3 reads TGTGCCAGCAGTGAACCCTCCTACTTCGGTACGCAGTATTTT.

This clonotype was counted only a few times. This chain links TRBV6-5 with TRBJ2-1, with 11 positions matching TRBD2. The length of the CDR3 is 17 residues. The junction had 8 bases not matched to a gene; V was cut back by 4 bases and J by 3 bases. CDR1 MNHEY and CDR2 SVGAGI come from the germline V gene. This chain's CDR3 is CASSFTSGGFDYNEQFF. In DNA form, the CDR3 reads TGTGCCAGCAGTTTTACTAGCGGGGGCTTCGACTACAATGAGCAGTTCTTC.

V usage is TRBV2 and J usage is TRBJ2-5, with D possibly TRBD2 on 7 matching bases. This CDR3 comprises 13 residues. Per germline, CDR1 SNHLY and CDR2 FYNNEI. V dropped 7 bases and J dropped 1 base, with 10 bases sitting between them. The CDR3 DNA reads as TGTGCCAGCATCGGGGGGCTCCAAGAGACCCAGTACTTC. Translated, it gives CASIGGLQETQYF.

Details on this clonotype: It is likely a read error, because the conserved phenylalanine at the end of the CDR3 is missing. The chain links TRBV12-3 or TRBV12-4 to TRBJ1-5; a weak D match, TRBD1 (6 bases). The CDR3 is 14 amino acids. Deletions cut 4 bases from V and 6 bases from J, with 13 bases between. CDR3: CASSSQGSGQPQHC. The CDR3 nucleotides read TGTGCCAGCAGTTCACAGGGATCAGGTCAGCCCCAGCATTGT.

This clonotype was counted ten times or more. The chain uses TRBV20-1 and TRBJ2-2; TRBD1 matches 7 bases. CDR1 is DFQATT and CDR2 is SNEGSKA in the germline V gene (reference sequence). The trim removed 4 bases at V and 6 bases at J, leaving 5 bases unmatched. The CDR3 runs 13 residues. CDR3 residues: CSAKTGLAGELFF. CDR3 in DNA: TGCAGTGCTAAGACAGGGCTGGCCGGGGAGCTGTTTTTT.

The CDR3 here is CASSVEVPYGYTF. The CDR3 DNA follows: TGTGCCAGCAGTGTAGAGGTCCCCTATGGCTACACCTTC. The gene calls are TRBV12-3 or TRBV12-4 and TRBJ1-2, with unresolved D. The CDR3 runs 13 residues. The V end was cut by 5 bases, the J end by 4 bases, with 11 bases between.